These 11 T cell receptor beta chains were all obtained from the same sample, sequenced in a study of OX40 agonist ivuxolimab in advanced cancers. Assay used: immunoSEQ multiplex PCR; TCRdb lists only in-frame clones, some missing. The sample holds about 20,000 clones, around 71% seen once. Sequences were derived from CD4+ or CD8+ T cells sorted from blood, sampled in a trial of the OX40 agonist ivuxolimab. Source of these receptors: an adult with an advanced solid tumor such as melanoma, head and neck, liver or kidney cancer.

In its sample, this clone is medium-sized. The V gene is TRBV7-6, the J gene TRBJ2-3; D gene unclear. Germline V gene sequence: CDR1 SGHVS, CDR2 FNYEAQ. This CDR3 is built from 14 residues. V gave up 4 bases and J gave up 1 base, with 9 bases separating them. This CDR3 reads CASSSGGGTDTQYF. CDR3 in DNA: TGTGCCAGCAGCTCGGGCGGAGGCACAGATACGCAGTATTTT. The full variable domain, its missing parts supplied by reference TRBV7-6 and TRBJ2-3, is GAGVSQSPRYKVTKRGQDVALRCDPISGHVSLYWYRQALGQGPEFLTYFNYEAQQDKSGLPNDRFSAERPEGSISTLTIQRTEQRDSAMYRCASSSGGGTDTQYFGPGTRLTVL.

This clone was counted a single time. This chain links TRBV5-4 with TRBJ2-7; D uncertain. Germline V CDR1 and CDR2: SGHNT, YYREEE (reference sequence). V lost 1 base, J lost 0 bases, and 11 bases lay in between. This CDR3 is built from 15 residues. The DNA of the CDR3 is TGTGCCAGCAGCTTGTTGTCCGTCGACTCCTACGAGCAGTACTTC. Encoded protein: CASSLLSVDSYEQYF.

The chain couples TRBV6-5 to TRBJ1-2; 9 nucleotides align to TRBD1. V lost 7 bases to trimming and J lost 7 bases; unmatched junction nucleotides: 10. CDR1 is MNHEY, CDR2 SVGAGI, per germline. The CDR3 length is 14 residues. CDR3 in DNA: TGTGCCAGCACGTTAAACAGGGGGCAATCTGGCTACACCTTC. Its protein is CASTLNRGQSGYTF.

The rearrangement links TRBV28 to TRBJ2-1, with no clear D. Germline-derived CDR1 and CDR2 are MDHEN and SYDVKM. The CDR3 sequence is 12 residues long. V shed 7 bases and J shed 5 bases, with 9 bases lying between them. The CDR3 DNA sequence: TGTGCCAGCACAAGCGCGAACAATGAGCAGTTCTTC. This encodes CASTSANNEQFF.

This clone is medium-sized. This chain uses TRBV14 with TRBJ2-7, with D perhaps matching TRBD1 (6 bases). The CDR3 length is 15 residues. V dropped 4 bases and J dropped 2 bases, with 15 bases sitting between them. Germline loops: CDR1 SGHDN, CDR2 FVKESK. The CDR3 DNA follows: TGTGCCAGCAGCCCACGTTCGGGACACACCTACGAGCAGTACTTC. Protein sequence: CASSPRSGHTYEQYF.

The chain combines TRBV7-9 with TRBJ2-3, with D uncertain. CDR1 is SEHNR and CDR2 is FQNEAQ in the germline V gene (reference sequence). CDR3 length: 16 residues. Trimming cost V 4 bases and J 0 bases, with 14 bases left between them. The chain's CDR3 is CASSYSPSESTDTQYF. The CDR3 DNA sequence: TGTGCCAGCAGCTATTCCCCCAGCGAAAGCACAGATACGCAGTATTTT.

V usage is TRBV5-4 and J usage is TRBJ2-1; 10 bases are shared with TRBD2. The germline CDR1 and CDR2 sequences are SGHNT and YYREEE (reference sequence). V lost 4 bases and J lost 0; bases outside the gene matches: 10. CDR3 length equals 18 residues. The CDR3: CASSATSGNAGSYNEQFF. The DNA of the CDR3 is TGTGCCAGCAGCGCCACTAGCGGGAACGCTGGCTCCTACAATGAGCAGTTCTTC.

The rearrangement joins TRBV19 to TRBJ2-5; the D gene is possibly TRBD1 (6 bases). Germline CDR1 is LNHDA and CDR2 is SQIVND (reference sequence). This CDR3 comprises 15 residues. The V end was cut by 1 base, the J end by 1 base, with 10 bases between. Here the CDR3 reads CASSIARGFQETQYF. As DNA, the CDR3 is TGTGCCAGTAGTATAGCCAGGGGCTTCCAAGAGACCCAGTACTTC.

The gene calls are TRBV21-1 and TRBJ2-5; the DNA was not used to check the table's D call, TRBD2. TRBV21-1 is flagged as a pseudogene. The length of the CDR3 is 14 residues. In DNA form, the CDR3 reads TGTGCCAGCACCTTGGTAGGAGAGTTGGAGACCCAGTACTTC. Its translation: CASTLVGELETQYF.

The rearrangement uses TRBV19 and TRBJ2-1, with 8 bases that match TRBD1. Per the germline V gene, CDR1 is LNHDA and CDR2 is SQIVND (reference sequence). V trimming: 3 bases; J trimming: 2 bases; junction bases outside the gene matches: 3. There are 15 residues in the CDR3. CDR3 sequence: CASSILDRAYNEQFF. In DNA form, the CDR3 reads TGTGCCAGTAGTATTCTGGACAGGGCCTACAATGAGCAGTTCTTC.

This sequence joins TRBV11-1 and TRBJ2-5; D might be TRBD1 or TRBD2, each matching 5 bases. The germline CDR1 and CDR2 sequences are SGHAT and FQDESV (reference sequence). V lost 4 bases to trimming and J lost 4 bases, with 19 bases between them. The CDR3 has 16 amino acids. CDR3 in amino acids: CASSSEGEPGRETQYF. CDR3 in DNA: TGTGCCAGCAGCTCCGAAGGGGAGCCGGGGAGAGAGACCCAGTACTTC.